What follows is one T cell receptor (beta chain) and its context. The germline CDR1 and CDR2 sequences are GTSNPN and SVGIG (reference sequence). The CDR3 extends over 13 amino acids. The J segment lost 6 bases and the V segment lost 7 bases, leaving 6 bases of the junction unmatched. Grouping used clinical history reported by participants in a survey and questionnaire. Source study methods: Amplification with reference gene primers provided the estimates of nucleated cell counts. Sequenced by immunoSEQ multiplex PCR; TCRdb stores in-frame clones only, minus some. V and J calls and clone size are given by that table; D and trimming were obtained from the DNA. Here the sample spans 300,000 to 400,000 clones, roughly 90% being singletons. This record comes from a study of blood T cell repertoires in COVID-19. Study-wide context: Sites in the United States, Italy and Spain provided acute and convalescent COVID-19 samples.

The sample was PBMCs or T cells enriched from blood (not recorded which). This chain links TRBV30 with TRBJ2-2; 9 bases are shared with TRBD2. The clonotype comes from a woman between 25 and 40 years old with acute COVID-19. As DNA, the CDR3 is TGTGCCTCCCGCCGACTAGCGGCCGGGGAGCTGTTTTTT. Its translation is CASRRLAAGELFF.